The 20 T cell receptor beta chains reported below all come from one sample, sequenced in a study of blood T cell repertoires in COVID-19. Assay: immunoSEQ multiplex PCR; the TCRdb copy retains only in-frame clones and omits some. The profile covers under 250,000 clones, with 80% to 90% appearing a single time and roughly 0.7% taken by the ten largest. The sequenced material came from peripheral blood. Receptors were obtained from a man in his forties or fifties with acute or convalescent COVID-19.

The CDR3 region is CASSELGQGARGYTF. The CDR3 DNA is TGTGCCAGCAGTGAATTGGGTCAGGGGGCGAGAGGCTACACCTTC. The chain uses TRBV2 and TRBJ1-2; 8 nucleotides match TRBD1. Germline lookup yields CDR1 SNHLY and CDR2 FYNNEI. The J segment lost 8 bases and the V segment lost 2 bases, leaving 10 bases of the junction unmatched. This CDR3 region has 15 residues.

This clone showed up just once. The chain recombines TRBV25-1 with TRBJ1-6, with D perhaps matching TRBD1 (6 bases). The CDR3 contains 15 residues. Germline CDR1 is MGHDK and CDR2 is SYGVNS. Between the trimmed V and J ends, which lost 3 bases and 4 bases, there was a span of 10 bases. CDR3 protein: CASSEGALYNSPLHF. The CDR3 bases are TGTGCCAGCAGTGAGGGGGCTCTATATAATTCACCCCTCCACTTT.

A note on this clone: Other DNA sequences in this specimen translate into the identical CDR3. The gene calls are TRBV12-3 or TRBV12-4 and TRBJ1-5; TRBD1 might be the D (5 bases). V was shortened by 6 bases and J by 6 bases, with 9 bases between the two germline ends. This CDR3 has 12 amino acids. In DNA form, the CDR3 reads TGTGCCAGCAGCCGGGGGGGTCAGCCCCAGCATTTT. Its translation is CASSRGGQPQHF.

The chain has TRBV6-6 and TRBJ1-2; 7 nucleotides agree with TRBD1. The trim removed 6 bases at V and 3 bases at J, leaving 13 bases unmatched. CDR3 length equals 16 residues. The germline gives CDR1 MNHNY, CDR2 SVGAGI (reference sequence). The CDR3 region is CASSPFFQGDDYGYTF. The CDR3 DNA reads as TGTGCCAGCAGCCCCTTTTTCCAGGGGGATGACTATGGCTACACCTTC.

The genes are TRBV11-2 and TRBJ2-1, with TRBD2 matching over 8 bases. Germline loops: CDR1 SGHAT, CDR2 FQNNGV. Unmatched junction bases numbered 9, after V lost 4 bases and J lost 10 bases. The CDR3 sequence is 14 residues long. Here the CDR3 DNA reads TGTGCCAGCAGCTCCCCGGGACTAGGGAGGGAGCAGTTCTTC. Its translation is CASSSPGLGREQFF.

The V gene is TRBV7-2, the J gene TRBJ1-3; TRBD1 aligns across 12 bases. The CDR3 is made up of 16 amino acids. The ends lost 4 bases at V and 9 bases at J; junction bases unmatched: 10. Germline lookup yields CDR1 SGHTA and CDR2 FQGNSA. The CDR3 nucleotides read TGTGCCAGCAGCTCTCCGGGACAGGGGGCAGGGGGCACCATATATTTT. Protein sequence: CASSSPGQGAGGTIYF.

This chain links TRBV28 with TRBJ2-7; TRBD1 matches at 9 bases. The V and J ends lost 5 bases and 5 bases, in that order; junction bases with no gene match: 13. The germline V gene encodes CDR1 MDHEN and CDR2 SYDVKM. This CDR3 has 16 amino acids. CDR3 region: CASSVWGQGKFNEQYF. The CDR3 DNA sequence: TGTGCCAGCAGTGTTTGGGGACAGGGCAAGTTTAACGAGCAGTACTTC. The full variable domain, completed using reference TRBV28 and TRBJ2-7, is DVKVTQSSRYLVKRTGEKVFLECVQDMDHENMFWYRQDPGLGLRLIYFSYDVKMKEKGDIPEGYSVSREKKERFSLILESASTNQTSMYLCASSVWGQGKFNEQYFGPGTRLTVT.

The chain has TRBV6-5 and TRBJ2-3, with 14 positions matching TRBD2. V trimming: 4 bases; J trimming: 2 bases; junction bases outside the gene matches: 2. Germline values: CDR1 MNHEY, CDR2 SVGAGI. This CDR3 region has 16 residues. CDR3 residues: CASSWTSGGLTDTQYF. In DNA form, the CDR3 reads TGTGCCAGCAGTTGGACTAGCGGGGGGCTCACAGATACGCAGTATTTT.

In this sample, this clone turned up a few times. The CDR3 spells CASSYNAQGPNTQYF. CDR3 DNA: TGTGCCAGCAGTTACAATGCACAGGGCCCAAATACGCAGTATTTT. The chain carries TRBV6-5 and TRBJ2-3; the D gene is possibly TRBD1 (6 bases). Trimming shortened V by 2 bases and J by 7 bases, and 16 bases separated the two germline ends. The CDR3 contains 15 residues. From germline, CDR1 is MNHEY and CDR2 SVGAGI.

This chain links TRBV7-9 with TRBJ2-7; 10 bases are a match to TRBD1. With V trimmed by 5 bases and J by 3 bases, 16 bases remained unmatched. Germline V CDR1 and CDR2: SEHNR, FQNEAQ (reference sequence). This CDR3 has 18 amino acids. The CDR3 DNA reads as TGTGCCAGCAGCACCAATAGCATGACAGGGGGCGTTTTCTACGAGCAGTACTTC. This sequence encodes CASSTNSMTGGVFYEQYF.

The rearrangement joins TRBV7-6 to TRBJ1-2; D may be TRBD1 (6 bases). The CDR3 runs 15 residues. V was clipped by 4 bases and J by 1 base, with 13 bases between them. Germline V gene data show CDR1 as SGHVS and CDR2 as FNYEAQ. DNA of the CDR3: TGTGCCAGCAGCTCCAACCAGGGGAGTAACTATGGCTACACCTTC. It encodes CASSSNQGSNYGYTF.

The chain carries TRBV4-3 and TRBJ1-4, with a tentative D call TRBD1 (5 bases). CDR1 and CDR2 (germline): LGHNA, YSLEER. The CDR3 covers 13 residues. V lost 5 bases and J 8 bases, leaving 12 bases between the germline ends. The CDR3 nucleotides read TGCGCCAGCAGCGCGGGGGAGAGGGAAAAACTGTTTTTT. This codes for CASSAGEREKLFF.

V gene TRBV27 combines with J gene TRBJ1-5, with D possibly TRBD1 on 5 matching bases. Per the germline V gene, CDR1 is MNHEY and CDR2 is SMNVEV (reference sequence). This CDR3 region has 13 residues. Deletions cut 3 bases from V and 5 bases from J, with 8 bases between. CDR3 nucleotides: TGTGCCAGCAGTTTGGACACTTATCAGCCCCAGCATTTT. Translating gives CASSLDTYQPQHF.

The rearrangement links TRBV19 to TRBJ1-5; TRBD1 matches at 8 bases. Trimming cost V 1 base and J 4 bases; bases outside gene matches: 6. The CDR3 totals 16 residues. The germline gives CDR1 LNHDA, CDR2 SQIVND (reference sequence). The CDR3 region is CASSIGTGRTNQPQHF. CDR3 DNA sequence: TGTGCCAGTAGTATAGGGACAGGGAGAACTAATCAGCCCCAGCATTTT.

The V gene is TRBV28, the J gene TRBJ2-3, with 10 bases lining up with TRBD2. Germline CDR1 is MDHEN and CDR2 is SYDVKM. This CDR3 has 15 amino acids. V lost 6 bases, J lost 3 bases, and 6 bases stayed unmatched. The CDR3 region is CASSSRLAGTDTQYF. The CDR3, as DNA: TGTGCCAGCAGCTCCCGACTAGCGGGTACAGATACGCAGTATTTT.

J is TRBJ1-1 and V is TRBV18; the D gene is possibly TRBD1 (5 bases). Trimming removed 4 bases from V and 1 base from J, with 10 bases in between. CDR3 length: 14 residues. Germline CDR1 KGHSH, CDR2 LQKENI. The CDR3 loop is CASSLGAGNTEAFF. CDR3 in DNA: TGTGCCAGCTCACTTGGGGCAGGGAACACTGAAGCTTTCTTT.

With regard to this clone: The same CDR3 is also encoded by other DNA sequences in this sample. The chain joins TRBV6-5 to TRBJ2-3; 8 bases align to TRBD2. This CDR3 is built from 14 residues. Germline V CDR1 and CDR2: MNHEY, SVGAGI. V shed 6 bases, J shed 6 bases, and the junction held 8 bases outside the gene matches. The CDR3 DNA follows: TGTGCCAGCAGCCAGGGACTAGGGACGGATACGCAGTATTTT. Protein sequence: CASSQGLGTDTQYF.

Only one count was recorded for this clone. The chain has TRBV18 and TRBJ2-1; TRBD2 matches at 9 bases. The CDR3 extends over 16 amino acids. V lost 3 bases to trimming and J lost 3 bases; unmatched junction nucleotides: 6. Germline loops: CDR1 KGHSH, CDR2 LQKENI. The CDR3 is CASSPNSGGNYNEQFF. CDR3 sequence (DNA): TGTGCCAGCTCACCTAACAGCGGGGGGAACTACAATGAGCAGTTCTTC.

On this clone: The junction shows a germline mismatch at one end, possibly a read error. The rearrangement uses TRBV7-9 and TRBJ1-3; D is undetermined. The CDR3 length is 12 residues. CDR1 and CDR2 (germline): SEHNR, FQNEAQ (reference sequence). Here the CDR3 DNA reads TGTGCCAGCAGCTTAGAATACTCAGGCCCCCCGTTT. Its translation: CASSLEYSGPPF.

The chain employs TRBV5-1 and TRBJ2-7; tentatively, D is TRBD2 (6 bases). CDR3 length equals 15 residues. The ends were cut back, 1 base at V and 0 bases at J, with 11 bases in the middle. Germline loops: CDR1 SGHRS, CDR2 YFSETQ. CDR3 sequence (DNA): TGCGCCAGCAGCTTGCGGGCGGGGAGCTCCTACGAGCAGTACTTC. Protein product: CASSLRAGSSYEQYF.